This T cell receptor (beta chain) was documented in a study of cytomegalovirus exposure and HLA in healthy donors. It was with 60 Vbeta and 13 Jbeta primers that the PCR ran. In the original analysis: There were about 80 million unique TCR beta chains by a later count, and around 10 million of them were shared. This table comes from immunoSEQ multiplex PCR, and its TCRdb copy is limited to in-frame clones, with some not included. That table supplies the V and J calls and clone size; D and trimming were determined from the DNA. Counted here are over 200,000 clones, about 80% occurring once; the ten biggest clones make up more than 5%. The study, taken as a whole, reports: At a 0.05 false discovery rate, a later analysis found 16,951 TCR beta sequences to be associated with HLA alleles.

The length of the CDR3 is 15 residues. Per the germline V gene, CDR1 is MNHEY and CDR2 is SVGAGI. V was clipped by 2 bases and J by 5 bases, with 15 bases between them. In this sample, this clone turned up once. What it binds is unknown. The sequencing input was PBMCs. The rearrangement uses TRBV6-5 and TRBJ1-1, with D tentatively TRBD1 (6 bases). The TCR was taken from a woman in her thirties or forties in good health and CMV-seropositive. CDR3 protein: CASSYRGAGATEAFF. CDR3 nucleotide sequence: TGTGCCAGCAGTTACCGAGGGGCGGGGGCAACTGAAGCTTTCTTT.